These 27 T cell receptor beta chains share one sample of origin, sequenced in a study of cytomegalovirus exposure and HLA in healthy donors. A multiplex PCR was run with 60 Vbeta primers and 13 Jbeta primers. Some clones are missing from TCRdb's copy, which holds only in-frame ones; the method was immunoSEQ multiplex PCR. This sample has about 120,000 clones; 73% occur once, and the top ten carry around 3.9%. Material: PBMCs. These receptors all stem from a woman aged 40-49 years in good health and CMV-seronegative.

The V gene is TRBV7-2, the J gene TRBJ1-1; unclear D gene. Germline-derived CDR1 and CDR2 are SGHTA and FQGNSA. Trimming removed 3 bases from V and 3 bases from J, with 5 bases in between. This CDR3 spans 12 amino acids. Written as DNA, the CDR3 is TGTGCCAGCAGCTTCGAGTACACTGAAGCTTTCTTT. This encodes CASSFEYTEAFF. Looking up the rest from reference TRBV7-2 and TRBJ1-1 gives the full variable domain: GAGVSQSPSNKVTEKGKDVELRCDPISGHTALYWYRQSLGQGLEFLIYFQGNSAPDKSGLPSDRFSAERTGGSVSTLTIQRTQQEDSAVYLCASSFEYTEAFFGQGTRLTVV.

This chain joins TRBV21-1 and TRBJ1-2; the DNA was not used to check the table's D call, TRBD1. TRBV21-1 constitutes a pseudogene. CDR3 size: 14 residues. This CDR3 reads CASSKVGRSYGYTF. CDR3 sequence (DNA): TGTGCCAGCAGCAAAGTAGGCAGGTCCTATGGCTACACCTTC.

This clone was counted between two and nine times. The rearrangement uses TRBV2 and TRBJ1-6; a possible D gene is TRBD1 (6 bases). The V and J ends lost 5 bases and 8 bases respectively, with 13 bases between them. Germline V lookup: CDR1 SNHLY, CDR2 FYNNEI. CDR3 size: 14 residues. CDR3 loop: CASSPRQVDSPLHF. The CDR3 region has the DNA TGTGCCAGCAGTCCCCGACAGGTCGATTCACCCCTCCACTTT. Looking up the rest from reference TRBV2 and TRBJ1-6 gives the full variable domain: EPEVTQTPSHQVTQMGQEVILRCVPISNHLYFYWYRQILGQKVEFLVSFYNNEISEKSEIFDDQFSVERPDGSNFTLKIRSTKLEDSAMYFCASSPRQVDSPLHFGNGTRLTVT.

The chain is built from TRBV7-2 and TRBJ1-2; D gene uncertain. Germline V gene sequence: CDR1 SGHTA, CDR2 FQGNSA. Trimming pared 3 bases from V and 7 bases from J, leaving 18 bases between. This CDR3 comprises 15 residues. The CDR3 bases are TGTGCCAGCAGCTTGCGCTGGCCTGGGGAGGGTGGCTACACCTTC. This translates into CASSLRWPGEGGYTF. Based on the CDR3 plus reference TRBV7-2 and TRBJ1-2, the full variable domain is GAGVSQSPSNKVTEKGKDVELRCDPISGHTALYWYRQSLGQGLEFLIYFQGNSAPDKSGLPSDRFSAERTGGSVSTLTIQRTQQEDSAVYLCASSLRWPGEGGYTFGSGTRLTVV.

The V call is TRBV7-2, the J call TRBJ1-1, with D possibly TRBD1 on 6 matching bases. V was trimmed by 4 bases and J by 10 bases, leaving 19 bases between them. The germline V gene has CDR1 SGHTA and CDR2 FQGNSA. This CDR3 has 14 amino acids. CDR3 protein: CASSSKGVGGSAFF. CDR3 in DNA: TGTGCCAGCAGCTCAAAGGGGGTCGGGGGGTCAGCTTTCTTT.

The rearrangement joins TRBV7-8 to TRBJ2-7; 14 bases fit TRBD2. V dropped 5 bases and J dropped 3; count of bases not matched to a gene: 9. The CDR3 runs to 17 residues. Germline lookup yields CDR1 SGHVS and CDR2 FQNEAQ. The CDR3 bases are TGTGCCAGCAGCCAAGGGACTAGCGGGAGTGTTCTCTACGAGCAGTACTTC. It encodes CASSQGTSGSVLYEQYF.

This chain connects TRBV6-5 to TRBJ1-5; 7 nucleotides match TRBD1. The CDR3 is made up of 14 amino acids. Trimming at V came to 6 bases and at J to 4 bases, leaving 6 bases not matched to a gene. Germline V gene data show CDR1 as MNHEY and CDR2 as SVGAGI. CDR3 sequence (DNA): TGTGCCAGCAGGTCGACAGGGTTGAATCAGCCCCAGCATTTT. Amino acids: CASRSTGLNQPQHF.

CDR3 nucleotide sequence: TGTGCCAGCAGCCAACAAGAGACCCAGTACTTC. Its translation: CASSQQETQYF. The chain links TRBV2 to TRBJ2-5; D remains ambiguous. Germline-derived CDR1 and CDR2 are SNHLY and FYNNEI. V was shortened by 6 bases and J by 2 bases, with 4 bases between the two germline ends. CDR3 length equals 11 residues.

The chain combines TRBV27 with TRBJ1-5; D unresolved. The V gene lost 3 bases and the J gene lost 6 bases, with 9 bases spanning the gap. CDR1 is MNHEY and CDR2 is SMNVEV in the germline V gene (reference sequence). CDR3 size: 13 residues. The CDR3 bases are TGTGCCAGCAGTTTTGAGTTCGGTCAGCCCCAGCATTTT. Amino acid sequence: CASSFEFGQPQHF.

This chain connects TRBV19 to TRBJ2-1, with 7 bases aligning to TRBD2. The V gene end was trimmed by 3 bases and the J gene end by 9 bases; junction bases not matched to a gene: 14. CDR3 size: 16 residues. Germline-derived CDR1 and CDR2 are LNHDA and SQIVND (reference sequence). The CDR3 region is CASSMEEGGPRSEQFF. CDR3 DNA sequence: TGTGCCAGTAGTATGGAAGAGGGAGGGCCTAGGAGTGAGCAGTTCTTC.

DNA for the CDR3: TGTGCCAGCACTAAGCTAGCGGGGGGGCACGGTGAGCAGTTCTTC. Translating gives CASTKLAGGHGEQFF. The rearrangement links TRBV11-3 to TRBJ2-1; TRBD2 matches at 12 bases. V dropped 7 bases and J dropped 9; count of bases not matched to a gene: 10. Germline V gene sequence: CDR1 SGHNT, CDR2 YENEEA. The CDR3 has 15 amino acids.

V and J are TRBV10-3 and TRBJ2-6; a weak D match, TRBD2 (6 bases). Germline CDR1 reads ENHRY; CDR2 reads SYGVKD. V dropped 8 bases and J dropped 1 base, with 6 bases sitting between them. CDR3 length: 13 residues. The CDR3 here is CAIGGSGANVLTF. The CDR3 DNA sequence: TGTGCCATCGGGGGGTCTGGGGCCAACGTCCTGACTTTC.

The V call is TRBV30, the J call TRBJ1-2; 7 bases line up with TRBD1. Trimming cost V 4 bases and J 1 base; bases outside gene matches: 3. Germline V gene data show CDR1 as GTSNPN and CDR2 as SVGIG (reference sequence). This CDR3 has 13 amino acids. The CDR3 here is CAWIRGLNYGYTF. CDR3 in DNA: TGTGCCTGGATAAGGGGGCTTAACTATGGCTACACCTTC.

About this clone: The sample contains more than one DNA sequence encoding this CDR3. The chain joins TRBV4-3 to TRBJ1-2; weak D call: TRBD1 (5 bases). Trimming pared 1 base from V and 5 bases from J, leaving 11 bases between. CDR1 is LGHNA and CDR2 is YSLEER in the germline V gene. The CDR3 is 14 amino acids. DNA of the CDR3: TGCGCCAGCAGCCAAGGGCAGGGAGGGTATGGCTACACCTTC. As protein: CASSQGQGGYGYTF.

The CDR3 spells CASKTGTGGYEQYF. As DNA, the CDR3 is TGTGCCAGCAAGACCGGGACAGGGGGCTACGAGCAGTACTTC. The rearrangement joins TRBV2 to TRBJ2-7, with TRBD1 matching 11 bases. The CDR3 consists of 14 residues. V shed 7 bases, J shed 3 bases, and the junction held 5 bases outside the gene matches. Per the germline V gene, CDR1 is SNHLY and CDR2 is FYNNEI. The full variable domain, rest sourced from reference TRBV2 and TRBJ2-7, is EPEVTQTPSHQVTQMGQEVILRCVPISNHLYFYWYRQILGQKVEFLVSFYNNEISEKSEIFDDQFSVERPDGSNFTLKIRSTKLEDSAMYFCASKTGTGGYEQYFGPGTRLTVT.

A single count supports this clone. The chain recombines TRBV5-4 with TRBJ2-5; weak D call: TRBD2 (5 bases). Germline V gene data show CDR1 as SGHNT and CDR2 as YYREEE (reference sequence). Trimming removed 4 bases from V and 5 bases from J, with 9 bases in between. CDR3 length equals 12 residues. CDR3 amino acids: CASSPGEETQYF. DNA of the CDR3: TGTGCCAGCAGCCCCGGGGAGGAGACCCAGTACTTC.

The chain uses TRBV6-6 and TRBJ2-7; perhaps TRBD2 as D (7 bases). Trimming left V 0 bases short and J 2 bases short, with 14 bases between. From germline, CDR1 is MNHNY and CDR2 SVGAGI (reference sequence). There are 16 residues in the CDR3. CDR3 in amino acids: CASSYSEGGGTYEQYF. The CDR3 nucleotides are TGTGCCAGCAGTTACTCGGAGGGAGGGGGGACCTACGAGCAGTACTTC.

This clone was counted only a few times. V gene TRBV30 combines with J gene TRBJ2-3; 7 nucleotides line up with TRBD2. CDR3 length: 13 amino acids. The ends lost 5 bases at V and 2 bases at J; junction bases unmatched: 4. CDR1 GTSNPN and CDR2 SVGIG come from the germline V gene (reference sequence). CDR3 coding DNA: TGTGCCTGGGGTCGACTAGCCACAGATACGCAGTATTTT. It translates to CAWGRLATDTQYF.

The sample holds one count of this clone. The rearrangement links TRBV9 to TRBJ2-1, with 7 bases matching TRBD2. The length of the CDR3 is 15 residues. V lost 4 bases and J lost 1; bases outside the gene matches: 5. Germline V CDR1 and CDR2: SGDLS, YYNGEE. CDR3: CASSLTSLSYNEQFF. In DNA, the CDR3 is TGTGCCAGCAGCCTGACTAGCCTATCCTACAATGAGCAGTTCTTC.

This clone was seen a handful of times. The chain is built from TRBV19 and TRBJ1-1; the D gene is possibly TRBD1 (5 bases). The ends were cut back, 5 bases at V and 5 bases at J, with 12 bases in the middle. Germline CDR1 LNHDA, CDR2 SQIVND (reference sequence). This CDR3 has 13 amino acids. The CDR3 reads CASSAGMGTEAFF. The CDR3 coding sequence is TGTGCCAGTAGTGCAGGGATGGGTACTGAAGCTTTCTTT.

The CDR3 coding sequence is TGTGCCAGCAGCCCCATGACAGGGAACAATGAGCAGTTCTTC. This translates into CASSPMTGNNEQFF. The chain joins TRBV7-6 to TRBJ2-1; 7 bases match TRBD1. Losses at the gene ends were 5 bases for V and 5 bases for J; bases not matched to a gene: 6. Germline V gene data show CDR1 as SGHVS and CDR2 as FNYEAQ. The CDR3 sequence is 14 residues long. The whole variable domain, filled in from reference TRBV7-6 and TRBJ2-1, reads GAGVSQSPRYKVTKRGQDVALRCDPISGHVSLYWYRQALGQGPEFLTYFNYEAQQDKSGLPNDRFSAERPEGSISTLTIQRTEQRDSAMYRCASSPMTGNNEQFFGPGTRLTVL.

The V call is TRBV4-2, the J call TRBJ2-7; 10 nucleotides align to TRBD2. The CDR3 extends over 18 amino acids. V gave up 1 base and J gave up 2 bases; unmatched junction bases: 11. Per the germline V gene, CDR1 is LGHNA and CDR2 is YNFKEQ. CDR3 protein: CASSQVGASGRGTYEQYF. The CDR3 nucleotides are TGTGCCAGCAGCCAAGTAGGGGCTAGCGGGAGAGGAACCTACGAGCAGTACTTC.

The gene calls are TRBV28 and TRBJ2-3, with 8 nucleotides matching TRBD2. V shed 8 bases, J shed 3 bases, and the junction held 10 bases outside the gene matches. CDR1 is MDHEN, CDR2 SYDVKM, per germline. This CDR3 is 15 amino acids long. The CDR3, as DNA: TGTGCCAGCGGCGAGCCTGGCGGGAGGACAGATACGCAGTATTTT. As protein: CASGEPGGRTDTQYF. The full variable domain, its missing parts supplied by reference TRBV28 and TRBJ2-3, is DVKVTQSSRYLVKRTGEKVFLECVQDMDHENMFWYRQDPGLGLRLIYFSYDVKMKEKGDIPEGYSVSREKKERFSLILESASTNQTSMYLCASGEPGGRTDTQYFGPGTRLTVL.

This clone was counted once. The chain recombines TRBV7-2 with TRBJ2-7; 7 bases align to TRBD1. V lost 1 base to trimming and J lost 2 bases; unmatched junction nucleotides: 5. CDR1 SGHTA and CDR2 FQGNSA come from the germline V gene. The CDR3 runs to 15 residues. CDR3 nucleotides: TGTGCCAGCAGCTTAGGACAGGGAGAGACCTACGAGCAGTACTTC. It encodes CASSLGQGETYEQYF.

This sequence joins TRBV6-1 and TRBJ2-7; 9 bases fit TRBD2. Germline V gene lookup returns CDR1 MNHNS and CDR2 SASEGT. The V gene end was trimmed by 1 base and the J gene end by 6 bases; junction bases not matched to a gene: 4. The CDR3 has 14 amino acids. The CDR3 is CASSEGGLAGEQYF. As DNA, the CDR3 is TGTGCCAGCAGTGAAGGGGGACTAGCAGGCGAGCAGTACTTC.

This sequence joins TRBV11-2 and TRBJ2-5; 9 positions agree with TRBD2. Germline-derived CDR1 and CDR2 are SGHAT and FQNNGV. V lost 5 bases, J lost 5 bases, and 6 bases stayed unmatched. This CDR3 has 14 amino acids. This chain's CDR3 is CASSVSGGRETQYF. The CDR3 DNA reads as TGTGCCAGCAGCGTTAGCGGGGGCAGGGAGACCCAGTACTTC.

This rearrangement joins TRBV6-5 to TRBJ1-5, with 7 bases aligning to TRBD1. The CDR3 is 15 residues long. J gave up 1 base and V 6 bases, and 6 bases lay outside the gene matches. Germline lookup yields CDR1 MNHEY and CDR2 SVGAGI. The DNA of the CDR3 is TGTGCCAGCAGGCGACAGGGCGACAGCAATCAGCCCCAGCATTTT. Protein: CASRRQGDSNQPQHF.